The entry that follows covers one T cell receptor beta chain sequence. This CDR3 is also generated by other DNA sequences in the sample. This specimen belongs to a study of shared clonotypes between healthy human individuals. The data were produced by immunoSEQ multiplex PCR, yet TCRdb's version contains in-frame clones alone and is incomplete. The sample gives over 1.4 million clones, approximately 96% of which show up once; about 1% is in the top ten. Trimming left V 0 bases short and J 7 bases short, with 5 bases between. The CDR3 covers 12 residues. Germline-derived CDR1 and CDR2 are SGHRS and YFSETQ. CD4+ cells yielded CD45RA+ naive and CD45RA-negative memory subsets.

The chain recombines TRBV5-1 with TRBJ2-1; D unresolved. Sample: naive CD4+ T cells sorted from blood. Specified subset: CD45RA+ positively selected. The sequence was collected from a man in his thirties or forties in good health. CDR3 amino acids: CASSLAANEQFF. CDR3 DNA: TGCGCCAGCAGCTTGGCCGCGAATGAGCAGTTCTTC.